This TCR beta chain originates from a study of cytomegalovirus exposure and HLA in healthy donors (dated 2017 in TCRdb). Some background on the complete study: An earlier analysis of some 600 of the donors reported 250 to 350 Gb of sequence data and approximately 120 million unique TCR beta sequences obtained from around 170 million T cells. On average, roughly 200,000 unique TCR beta nucleotide sequences were sequenced per donor among a few hundred genotyped donors of the cohort, with roughly 19% of those sequences being non-productive. The study aimed to test whether cataloging public T cell receptors could reveal signatures of past pathogen exposure. Five DR-DQ haplotypes were handled as single units for association and clustering, since linkage in the cohort was strong. Rather than using new phenotypic data, the later analysis identified candidate immune exposures from TCR beta sequences and from how often those sequences occurred across donors. Donor age, sex, ethnicity and CMV serostatus were collected together with the repertoire data. A later genetic analysis took genome-wide SNP genotypes for about 65% of the 666 donors and used that subset as a discovery cohort. Both class I and class II loci were covered by HLA typing, at four-digit resolution. The study combined high-throughput TCR immunosequencing, statistical association of individual TCRs with disease status, and machine learning to predict cytomegalovirus infection status. The T cell repertoires of roughly 660 subjects were profiled by immunosequencing and related to cytomegalovirus serostatus. Besides the first cohort of 666 subjects, a separate validation cohort made up of 120 different subjects was used. Of the roughly 400 genotyped donors, 75% to 85% were placed in the genetic ancestry cluster associated with self-reported Caucasian donors. The number of donors typed differed by locus, with about 629-640 for A, B, C, DRB1 and DQB1, 522 for DQA1, over 600 for DPA1, and about 450 for DPB1. Every repertoire in the discovery cohort had been generated on one and the same sequencing platform. In an earlier analysis of 587 of the donors, high-throughput TCR beta sequencing was used to judge whether each TCR beta V gene segment behaved as functional or pseudogenic. An early release covering over 500 HLA-typed donors comprised 250 to 350 gigabases of sequencing data and approximately 80 million unique TCR sequences. To study patterns of TCR occurrence, a later analysis re-analyzed previously published TCR beta repertoires from around 660 donors and added high-resolution HLA genotyping.

CDR1 MGHDK and CDR2 SYGVNS are derived from the germline V gene. The junction shows trimming of 6 bases on V and 5 bases on J, plus 7 bases between the germline ends. The CDR3 measures 11 amino acids from cysteine to phenylalanine. Only the CDR3 DNA stays, 33 bases, in frame from base 1. The cohort consisted of approximately 670 healthy bone marrow donors. At the time of sampling, every cohort member was nominally healthy, though immune exposures that went unrecorded were likely present. The donor tested CMV seronegative, placing the donor among the approximately 360 seronegative members of the cohort. A peripheral blood sample was collected from each donor, and TCR beta sequencing was performed on peripheral blood mononuclear cells. Genomic DNA was extracted from the blood cell samples with the Qiagen DNeasy Blood Extraction Kit. The study at large found these results: Assigning TCR associations to individual alleles was difficult when HLA alleles, especially DR and DQ, strongly co-occurred. In this cohort, only TCR beta chains were sequenced, and detectable features were limited by the absence of alpha or paired-chain data. The presence/absence analyses assumed that sequencing depth was roughly uniform across donors, and that assumption may not be true. A later genetic analysis reported fewer N-insertions in productive TCRs among donors in an Asian-associated ancestry cluster than the approximately 670-donor mean. In an earlier analysis of more than 450 of the donors, most TCR beta V segments were observed in productive rearrangements about 90% or about 30% of the time, broadly matching IMGT annotations. A later analysis found that TCR association rates varied across HLA loci, with DRB1 alleles showing the most associated TCRs and HLA-C alleles the fewest. In a later genetic analysis, a missense DCLRE1C variant was associated with V-gene and J-gene trimming of TCR beta chains, and the association was replicated in an independent cohort. It was suggested by the authors that the approach could potentially be generalized to other disease states and immunological phenotypes. For the cohort, immune exposure information was limited to CMV serostatus. According to a later analysis, most CMV-associated TCR beta chains appeared to be HLA-restricted, and the HLA associations seemed to be driven largely by CMV exposure. Because HLA typing was unavailable for some donors at each locus, only the typed subset was used in association tests. A later analysis reported that several top co-occurrence clusters appeared linked to parvovirus B19, influenza, CMV and Epstein-Barr virus. The study listed 164 TCR beta chains as associated with cytomegalovirus. Linkage disequilibrium might explain the correlated functional status among segregating V segments, but an unknown experimental factor could not be excluded. At a false discovery rate of 0.05, a later analysis linked around 17,000 TCR beta sequences to specific HLA alleles. In vitro tests confirmed that a few of the cytomegalovirus-associated TCR beta chains recognize cytomegalovirus antigens. A cluster of highly shared sequence variants was judged likely to be a technical artifact of the sequencing pipeline. In a later analysis, HLA-associated TCR beta chains were found to be more clonally expanded and to have lower generation probabilities than equally common non-associated chains. Some IMGT-functional V segments, including TRBV6-2 and TRBV6-3, could not be told apart with the 87-base-pair reads, so those segments were excluded. Most TCR sequences were observed very rarely across donors, whereas some public TCRs were present in many individuals. About 17 rarely observed V segments, including chromosome 9 orphons, were excluded from the earlier analysis of 550 to 700 of the donors because counts were too low. Cytomegalovirus status was reported to be diagnosed by the classifier with high specificity and sensitivity in both the original and validation cohorts. A further reported finding was that TCR beta sequences accurately predicted the HLA-A and HLA-B alleles for most subjects in the first cohort.

About this clone itself: Its antigen specificity is not known. No base qualities exist here, and no much larger clone lies one base off it.

Receptor amplification or capture employed the immunoSEQ multiplex PCR assay. For the multiplex PCR, a mixture combining 60 forward primers for TCR Vbeta segments and 13 reverse primers for TCR Jbeta segments was used. The CDR3 region of rearranged TCR beta genes was amplified from genomic DNA with a multiplex PCR assay. On the Illumina HiSeq System, the amplified TCR beta libraries were sequenced as 87-base-pair reads. The authors' pipeline ran thus. In a later analysis, some 80 million unique TCR beta chains were counted across the approximately 640 repertoires, and approximately 11 million of these chains were shared by at least two donors. To remove PCR and sequencing errors, raw reads were error-corrected and collapsed into unique sequences using a nearest-neighbor algorithm that merged closely related sequences. Alignment of CDR3 sequences to IMGT reference sequences was used to assign V, D and J gene segments. Each retained sequence needed at least a six-nucleotide match to both a V gene segment and a J gene segment. Rearrangements were classified as productive when the CDR3 lacked stop codons and remained in frame with V and J, and all other rearrangements were classified as non-productive. CDR3 was defined according to IMGT convention as the region running from the second conserved V-encoded cysteine to the conserved J-encoded phenylalanine. Sequences without an unambiguous match to a single V gene segment were excluded from the earlier analysis of several hundred of the donors. An earlier analysis of 587 of the donors called V segments functional above 56.7% productive rearrangements and segregating when the between-donor standard deviation exceeded 5%. A statistical classification framework was built for diagnosing cytomegalovirus status from the catalog of TCR beta chain sequences. In a later analysis, TCR nucleotide sequences were compared against IMGT/GENE-DB human TR gene sequences so that V and J genes could be assigned. In a later analysis, CDR3 sequences and most-parsimonious VDJ recombination scenarios were assigned using the TCRdist pipeline. A later analysis defined each TCR beta chain by its CDR3 amino acid sequence plus V-gene family, and excluded reads lacking a unique V-gene family. A later analysis removed several hundred highly shared, low-generation-probability nucleotide sequences to deal with suspected cross-contamination and a sequencing artifact. For each public chain, a later analysis derived a clonal expansion index from normalized ranks of inferred template counts within each repertoire. In a later analysis, generation probabilities were computed with a VDJ recombination model fitted to out-of-frame rearrangements, and the resulting probabilities were checked against IGoR. In a later analysis, TCR-TCR, TCR-HLA and TCR-CMV co-occurrence was scored with hypergeometric tests, and a repertoire-size bias correction was applied to TCR pairs. A later analysis estimated false discovery rates by permuting HLA or CMV assignments 20 times. A later analysis grouped co-occurring TCRs with DBSCAN, adding TCRdist sequence similarity when clustering within HLA-allele-positive subsets. Repertoires with fewer than 30,000 or more than 120,000 public chains, plus five repertoires with anomalous nucleotide sharing, were excluded from co-occurrence clustering. TCRdb took this table from immuneACCESS and kept in-frame rearrangements with V and J called. Such tables lack part of the clones; where checked against another copy, unresolved V genes explain under half of the gap, and the rest is unexplained. V and J calls and clone size are as listed in that table; D and trimming were resolved from the DNA. The table for this sample lists about 160,000 clones; just under 75% of them were counted only once. In total, the top ten clones hold approximately 1.6% of the sample.

The chain couples TRBV25-1 to TRBJ2-5; the D gene cannot be resolved reliably. The sequenced sample was PBMCs. This receptor was identified in a woman aged 18-35 years in good health and CMV-seronegative. The CDR3 in this case is CASSLEETQYF. The DNA sequence is TGTGCCAGCAGCTTGGAGGAGACCCAGTACTTC.